This TCR beta chain was sequenced in a study of T cell responses to AZD1222 COVID-19 vaccine. Germline assignment: CDR1 SGHKS and CDR2 YYEKEE (reference sequence). This CDR3 has 15 residues. V gave up 5 bases and J gave up 5 bases; unmatched junction bases: 8. Measured with immunoSEQ multiplex PCR; TCRdb has only the in-frame clones, and not every one. The sample consists of 140,000 to 150,000 clones, approximately 88% of them appearing once. The chain employs TRBV5-5 and TRBJ1-3, with 9 bases aligning to TRBD1. The TCR sequence derives from an adult in good health. Specimen: peripheral blood, collected on day 0 of AZD1222 vaccination. DNA of the CDR3: TGTGCCAGCAGTTTGCGGGACAGGGCTAGAAACACCATATATTTT. This gives the protein CASSLRDRARNTIYF.